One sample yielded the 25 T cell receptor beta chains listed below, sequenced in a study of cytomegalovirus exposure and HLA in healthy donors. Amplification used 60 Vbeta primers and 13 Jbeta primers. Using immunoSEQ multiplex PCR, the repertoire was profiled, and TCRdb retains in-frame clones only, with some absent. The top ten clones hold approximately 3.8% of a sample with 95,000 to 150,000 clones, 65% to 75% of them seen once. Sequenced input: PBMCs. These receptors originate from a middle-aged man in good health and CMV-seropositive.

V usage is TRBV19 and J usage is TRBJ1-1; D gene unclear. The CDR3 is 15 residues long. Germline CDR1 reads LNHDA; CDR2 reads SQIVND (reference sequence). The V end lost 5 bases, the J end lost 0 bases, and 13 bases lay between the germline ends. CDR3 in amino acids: CASSLQTTLNTEAFF. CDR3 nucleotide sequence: TGTGCCAGTAGTCTCCAGACAACCCTGAACACTGAAGCTTTCTTT.

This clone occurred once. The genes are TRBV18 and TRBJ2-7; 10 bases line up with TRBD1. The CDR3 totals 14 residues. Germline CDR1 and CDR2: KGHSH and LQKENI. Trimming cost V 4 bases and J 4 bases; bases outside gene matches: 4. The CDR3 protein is CASSQDRGQYEQYF. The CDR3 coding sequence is TGTGCCAGCTCACAAGACAGGGGGCAATACGAGCAGTACTTC.

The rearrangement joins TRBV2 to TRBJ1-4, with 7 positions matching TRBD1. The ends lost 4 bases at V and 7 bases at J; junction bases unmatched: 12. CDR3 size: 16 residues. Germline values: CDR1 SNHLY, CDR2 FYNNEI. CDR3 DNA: TGTGCCAGCAGTGTAGACAGGGTGCGCAGGCGTGAAAAACTGTTTTTT. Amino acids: CASSVDRVRRREKLFF.

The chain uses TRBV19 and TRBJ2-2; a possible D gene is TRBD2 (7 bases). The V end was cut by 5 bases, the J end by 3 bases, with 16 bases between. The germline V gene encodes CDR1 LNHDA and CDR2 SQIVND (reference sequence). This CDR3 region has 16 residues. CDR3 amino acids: CASSPQGAGYTGELFF. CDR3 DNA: TGTGCCAGTAGTCCACAGGGAGCGGGGTACACCGGGGAGCTGTTTTTT.

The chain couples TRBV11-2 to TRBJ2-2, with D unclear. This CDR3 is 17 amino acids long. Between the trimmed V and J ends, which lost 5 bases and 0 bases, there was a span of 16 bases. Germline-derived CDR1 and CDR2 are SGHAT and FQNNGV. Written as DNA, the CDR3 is TGTGCCAGCAGCAGTCGTCCGAGGAACGCGAACACCGGGGAGCTGTTTTTT. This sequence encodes CASSSRPRNANTGELFF.

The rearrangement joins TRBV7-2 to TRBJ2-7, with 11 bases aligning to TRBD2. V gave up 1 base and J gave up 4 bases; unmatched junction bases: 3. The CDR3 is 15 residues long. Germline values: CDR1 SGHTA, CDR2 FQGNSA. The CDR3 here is CASSLVGTSGYEQYF. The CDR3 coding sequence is TGTGCCAGCAGCTTAGTGGGGACTAGCGGTTACGAGCAGTACTTC.

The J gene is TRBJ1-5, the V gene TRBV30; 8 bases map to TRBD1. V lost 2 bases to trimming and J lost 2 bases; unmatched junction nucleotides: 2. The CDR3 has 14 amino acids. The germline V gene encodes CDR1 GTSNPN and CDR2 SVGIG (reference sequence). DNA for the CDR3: TGTGCCTGGAGTTCACAGGGGGGCAATCAGCCCCAGCATTTT. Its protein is CAWSSQGGNQPQHF.

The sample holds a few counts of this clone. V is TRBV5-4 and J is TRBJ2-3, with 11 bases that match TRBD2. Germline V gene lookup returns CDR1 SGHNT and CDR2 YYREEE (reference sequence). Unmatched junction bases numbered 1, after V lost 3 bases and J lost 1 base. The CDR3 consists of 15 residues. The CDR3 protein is CASSSGLAGTDTQYF. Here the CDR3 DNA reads TGTGCCAGCAGCTCGGGACTAGCGGGCACAGATACGCAGTATTTT.

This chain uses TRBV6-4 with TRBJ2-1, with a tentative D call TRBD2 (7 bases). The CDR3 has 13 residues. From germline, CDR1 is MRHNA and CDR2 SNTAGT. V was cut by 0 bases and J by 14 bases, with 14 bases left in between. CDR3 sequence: CASSDSGGGPKFF. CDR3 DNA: TGTGCCAGCAGTGACTCGGGGGGGGGCCCCAAGTTCTTC.

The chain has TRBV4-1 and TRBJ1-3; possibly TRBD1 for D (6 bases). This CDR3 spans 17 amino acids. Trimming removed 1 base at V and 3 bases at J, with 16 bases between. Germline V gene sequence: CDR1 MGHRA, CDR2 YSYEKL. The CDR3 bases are TGCGCCAGCAGCCAAGGGACCTTCGGACAGCTTGGAAACACCATATATTTT. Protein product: CASSQGTFGQLGNTIYF.

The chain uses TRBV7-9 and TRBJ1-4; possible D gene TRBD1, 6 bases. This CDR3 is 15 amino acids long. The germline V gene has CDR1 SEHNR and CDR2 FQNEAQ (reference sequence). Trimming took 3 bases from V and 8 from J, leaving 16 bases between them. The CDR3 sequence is CASSFESQGSEKLFF. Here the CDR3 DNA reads TGTGCCAGCAGCTTCGAATCACAGGGTAGCGAAAAACTGTTTTTT.

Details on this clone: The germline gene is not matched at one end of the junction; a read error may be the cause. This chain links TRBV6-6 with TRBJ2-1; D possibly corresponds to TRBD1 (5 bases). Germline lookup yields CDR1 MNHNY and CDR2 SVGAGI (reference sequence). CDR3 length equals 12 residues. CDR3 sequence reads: CASSQGPQGAVF. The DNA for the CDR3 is TGTGCCAGCAGTCAAGGGCCCCAGGGCGCGGTCTTC.

CDR3 bases: TGCGCCAGCAGCTTGGAGGGAGGGGCCCAGCATTTT. This encodes CASSLEGGAQHF. The gene calls are TRBV5-1 and TRBJ1-5; a weak D match, TRBD1 (5 bases). There are 12 residues in the CDR3. Trimming removed 0 bases from V and 11 bases from J, with 9 bases in between. Per the germline V gene, CDR1 is SGHRS and CDR2 is YFSETQ.

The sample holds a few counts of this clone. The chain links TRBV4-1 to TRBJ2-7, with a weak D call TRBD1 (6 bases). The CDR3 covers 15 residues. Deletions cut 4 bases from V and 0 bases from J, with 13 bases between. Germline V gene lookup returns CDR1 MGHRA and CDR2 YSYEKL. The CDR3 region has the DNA TGCGCCAGCAGCCTAGGACCGGACAGCTCCTACGAGCAGTACTTC. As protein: CASSLGPDSSYEQYF.

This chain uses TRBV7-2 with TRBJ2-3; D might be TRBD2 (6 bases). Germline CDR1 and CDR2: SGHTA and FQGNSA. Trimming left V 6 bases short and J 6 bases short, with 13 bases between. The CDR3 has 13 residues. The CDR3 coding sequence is TGTGCCAGCAGTTCCCCTAGCGTTGATACGCAGTATTTT. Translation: CASSSPSVDTQYF.

As DNA, the CDR3 is TGTGCCAGCAGTGAAGCGAGGGGGGGGCATTCACCCCTCCACTTT. Its protein is CASSEARGGHSPLHF. The rearrangement joins TRBV2 to TRBJ1-6; tentative D call: TRBD1 (6 bases). The CDR3 length is 15 residues. Looked up from germline, CDR1 is SNHLY and CDR2 is FYNNEI. V gave up 0 bases and J gave up 8 bases, with 11 bases separating them.

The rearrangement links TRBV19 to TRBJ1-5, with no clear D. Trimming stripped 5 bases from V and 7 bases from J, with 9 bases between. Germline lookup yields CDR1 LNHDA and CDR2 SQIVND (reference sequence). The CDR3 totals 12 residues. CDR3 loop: CASSVYNQPQHF. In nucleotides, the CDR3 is TGTGCCAGTAGTGTCTATAACCAGCCCCAGCATTTT.

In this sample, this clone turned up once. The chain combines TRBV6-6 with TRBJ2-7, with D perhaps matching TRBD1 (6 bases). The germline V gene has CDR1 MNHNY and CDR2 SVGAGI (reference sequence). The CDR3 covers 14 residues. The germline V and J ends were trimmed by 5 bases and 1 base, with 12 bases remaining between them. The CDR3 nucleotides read TGTGCCAGCAGTAACAGGGTAGGATCCTACGAGCAGTACTTC. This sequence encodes CASSNRVGSYEQYF.

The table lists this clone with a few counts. The CDR3 coding sequence is TGTGCCAGCAGCCCAGGACAGGGGGCGCGTGACACTGAAGCTTTCTTT. Amino acids: CASSPGQGARDTEAFF. This chain joins TRBV5-8 and TRBJ1-1; 11 positions match TRBD1. The trim removed 4 bases at V and 3 bases at J, leaving 8 bases unmatched. The CDR3 spans 16 residues. Germline-derived CDR1 and CDR2 are SGHTS and YDEGEE.

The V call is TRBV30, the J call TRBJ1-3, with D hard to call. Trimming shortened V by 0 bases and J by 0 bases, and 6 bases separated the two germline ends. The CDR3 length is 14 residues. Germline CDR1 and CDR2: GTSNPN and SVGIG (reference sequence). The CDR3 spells CAWSVSTSGNTIYF. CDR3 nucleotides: TGTGCCTGGAGTGTGTCTACCTCTGGAAACACCATATATTTT.

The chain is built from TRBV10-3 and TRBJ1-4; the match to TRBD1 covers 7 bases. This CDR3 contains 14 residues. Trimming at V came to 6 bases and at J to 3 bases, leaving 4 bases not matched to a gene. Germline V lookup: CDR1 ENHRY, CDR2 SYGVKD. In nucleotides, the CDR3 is TGTGCCATCAGCCAGGGACAGTCTAATGAAAAACTGTTTTTT. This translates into CAISQGQSNEKLFF.

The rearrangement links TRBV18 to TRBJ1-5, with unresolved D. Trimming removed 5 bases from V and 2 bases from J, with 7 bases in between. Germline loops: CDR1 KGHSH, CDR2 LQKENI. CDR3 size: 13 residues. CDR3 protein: CASSSDGNQPQHF. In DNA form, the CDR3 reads TGTGCCAGCTCAAGCGACGGCAATCAGCCCCAGCATTTT.

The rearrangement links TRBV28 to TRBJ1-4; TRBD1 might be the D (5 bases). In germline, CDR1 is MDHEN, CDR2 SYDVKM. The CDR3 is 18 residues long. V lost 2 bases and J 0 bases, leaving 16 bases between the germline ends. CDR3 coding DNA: TGTGCCAGCAGTTTAATTAAGGCCCTGACAGCAACTAATGAAAAACTGTTTTTT. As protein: CASSLIKALTATNEKLFF.

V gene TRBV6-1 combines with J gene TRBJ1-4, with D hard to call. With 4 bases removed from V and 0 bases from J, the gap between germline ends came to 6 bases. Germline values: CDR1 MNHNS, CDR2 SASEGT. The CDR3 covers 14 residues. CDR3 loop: CASSGGATNEKLFF. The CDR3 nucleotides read TGTGCCAGCAGTGGCGGAGCAACTAATGAAAAACTGTTTTTT.

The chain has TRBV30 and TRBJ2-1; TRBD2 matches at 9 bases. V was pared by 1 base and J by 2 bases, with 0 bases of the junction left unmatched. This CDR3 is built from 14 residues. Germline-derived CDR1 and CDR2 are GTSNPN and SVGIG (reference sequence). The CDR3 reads CAWSGGGAYNEQFF. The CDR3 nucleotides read TGTGCCTGGAGTGGCGGGGGGGCCTACAATGAGCAGTTCTTC.